This TCR beta chain was retrieved from a study of blood T cell repertoires in COVID-19. Study overall: Some COVID-19 samples were acute and others convalescent; all came from the United States, Italy and Spain. PBMCs, B-cell-depleted T cells, or T cells provided the cDNA or gDNA that made up the material.

The CDR3 is 14 residues long. V was shortened by 4 bases and J by 9 bases, with 18 bases between the two germline ends. Germline CDR1 SGHAT, CDR2 FQNNGV. As originally analysed: By means of reference gene primer amplification, nucleated cell counts were estimated. The method was immunoSEQ multiplex PCR; TCRdb's version includes in-frame clones alone and lacks a portion of them. Clonal size and the V and J genes are those of that table, whereas D and trimming came from the DNA. This sample carries approximately 150,000 clones, about 90% of them seen once, and the ten largest clones take 3.5% to 4.5%. The clonotype originates from a woman aged 60 to 75 with active or convalescent COVID-19. The sequencing input was peripheral blood. The chain has TRBV11-2 and TRBJ2-5; D perhaps matches TRBD2 (7 bases). The CDR3 loop reads CASSSMLVGGPQYF. CDR3 bases: TGTGCCAGCAGCTCCATGCTTGTGGGGGGGCCCCAGTACTTC.